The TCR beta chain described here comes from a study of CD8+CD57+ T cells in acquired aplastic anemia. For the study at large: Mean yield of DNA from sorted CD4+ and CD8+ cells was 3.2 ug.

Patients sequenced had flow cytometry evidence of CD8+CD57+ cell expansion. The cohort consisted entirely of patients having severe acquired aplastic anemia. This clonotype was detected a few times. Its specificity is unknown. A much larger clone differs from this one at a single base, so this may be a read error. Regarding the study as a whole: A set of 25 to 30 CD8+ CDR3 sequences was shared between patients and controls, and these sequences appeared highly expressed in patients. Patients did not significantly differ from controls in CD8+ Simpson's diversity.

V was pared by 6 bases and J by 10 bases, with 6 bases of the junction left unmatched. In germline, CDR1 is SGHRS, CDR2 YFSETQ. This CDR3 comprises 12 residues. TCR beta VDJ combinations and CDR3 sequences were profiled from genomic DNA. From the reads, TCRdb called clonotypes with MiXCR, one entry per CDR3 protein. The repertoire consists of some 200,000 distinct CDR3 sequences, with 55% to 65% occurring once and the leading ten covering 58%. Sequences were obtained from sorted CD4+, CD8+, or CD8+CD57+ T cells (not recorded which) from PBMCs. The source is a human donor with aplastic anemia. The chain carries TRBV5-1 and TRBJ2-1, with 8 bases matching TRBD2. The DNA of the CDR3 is TGCGCCAGCAACTCGGAGCGGGGGGAGCAGTTCTTC. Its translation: CASNSERGEQFF.